This record covers a single T cell receptor (beta chain). Its antigen remains unidentified. For the second PCR, which ran for about 6 to 11 cycles, a sample-barcoded 5' primer and a J-beta primer mix were used. TCRdb independently ran MiXCR on the 5' RACE reads; one entry per CDR3 protein. In the table there are fewer than 2,000,000 distinct CDR3 sequences, 30% to 40% of which are singletons. The germline V gene has CDR1 SQVTM and CDR2 ANQGSEA. The V and J ends lost 7 bases and 1 base respectively, with 15 bases between them. This CDR3 has 14 residues. The sample is drawn from a study of blood T cells in healthy people across ages. General observations from the study: TCR beta diversity tracked closely with naive T cell percentage.

The clonotype was recovered from a human donor in good health. Material for sequencing was blood. The rearrangement uses TRBV29-1 and TRBJ2-3; D is possibly TRBD2 (6 bases). CDR3 amino acids: CSAIGGEGTDTQYF. CDR3 in DNA: TGCAGCGCCATTGGAGGGGAGGGCACAGATACGCAGTATTTT.